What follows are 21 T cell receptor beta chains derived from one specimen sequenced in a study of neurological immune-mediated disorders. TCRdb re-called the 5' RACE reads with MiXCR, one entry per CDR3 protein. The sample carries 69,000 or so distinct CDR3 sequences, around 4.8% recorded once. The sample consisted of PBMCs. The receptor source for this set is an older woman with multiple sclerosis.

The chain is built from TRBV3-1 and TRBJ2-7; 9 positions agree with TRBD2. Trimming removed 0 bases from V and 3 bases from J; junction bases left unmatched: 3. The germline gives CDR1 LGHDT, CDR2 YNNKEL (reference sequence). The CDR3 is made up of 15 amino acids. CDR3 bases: TGTGCCAGCAGCCAAGAGACTAGCGGTGGCTACGAGCAGTACTTC. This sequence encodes CASSQETSGGYEQYF.

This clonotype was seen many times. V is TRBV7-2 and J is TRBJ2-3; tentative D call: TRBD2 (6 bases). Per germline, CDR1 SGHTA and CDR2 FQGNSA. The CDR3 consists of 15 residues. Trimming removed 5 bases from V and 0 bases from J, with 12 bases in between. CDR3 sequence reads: CASSQISGSTDTQYF. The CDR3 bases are TGTGCCAGCAGCCAGATTAGCGGTAGCACAGATACGCAGTATTTT.

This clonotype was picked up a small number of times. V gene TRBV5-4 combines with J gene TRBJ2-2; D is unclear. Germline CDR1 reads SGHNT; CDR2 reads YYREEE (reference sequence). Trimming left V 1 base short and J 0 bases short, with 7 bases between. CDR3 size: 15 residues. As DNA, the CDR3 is TGTGCCAGCAGCTTGAAACGGGCGAACACCGGGGAGCTGTTTTTT. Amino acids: CASSLKRANTGELFF.

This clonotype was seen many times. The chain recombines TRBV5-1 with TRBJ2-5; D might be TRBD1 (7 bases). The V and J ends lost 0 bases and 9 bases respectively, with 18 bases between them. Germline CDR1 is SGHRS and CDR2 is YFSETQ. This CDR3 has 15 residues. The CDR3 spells CASSLGDRAGGAQYF. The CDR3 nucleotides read TGCGCCAGCAGCTTGGGAGACAGGGCTGGAGGGGCCCAGTACTTC.

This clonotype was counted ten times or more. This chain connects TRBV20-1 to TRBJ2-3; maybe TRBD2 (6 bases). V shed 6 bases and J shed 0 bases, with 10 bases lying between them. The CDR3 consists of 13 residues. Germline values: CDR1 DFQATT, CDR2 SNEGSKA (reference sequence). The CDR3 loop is CSAGRDSTDTQYF. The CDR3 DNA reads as TGCAGTGCCGGGCGGGACAGCACAGATACGCAGTATTTT.

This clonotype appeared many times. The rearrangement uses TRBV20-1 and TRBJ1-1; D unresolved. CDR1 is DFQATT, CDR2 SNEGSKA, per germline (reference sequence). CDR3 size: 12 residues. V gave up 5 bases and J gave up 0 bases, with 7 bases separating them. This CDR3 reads CSARRVNTEAFF. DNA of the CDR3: TGCAGTGCTCGTAGAGTGAACACTGAAGCTTTCTTT.

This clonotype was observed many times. The CDR3 reads CASSQGTSGSSYEQYF. As DNA, the CDR3 is TGTGCCAGCAGCCAAGGGACTAGCGGGTCGAGCTACGAGCAGTACTTC. The J gene is TRBJ2-7, the V gene TRBV7-8; 12 bases map to TRBD2. J gave up 3 bases and V 5 bases, and 8 bases lay outside the gene matches. Per the germline V gene, CDR1 is SGHVS and CDR2 is FQNEAQ. The CDR3 spans 16 residues.

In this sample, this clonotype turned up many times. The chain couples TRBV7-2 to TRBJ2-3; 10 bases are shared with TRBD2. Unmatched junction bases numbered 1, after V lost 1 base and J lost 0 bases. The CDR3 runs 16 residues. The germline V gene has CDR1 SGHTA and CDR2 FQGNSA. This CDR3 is CASSLGGLASTDTQYF. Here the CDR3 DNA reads TGTGCCAGCAGCTTAGGGGGACTAGCGAGCACAGATACGCAGTATTTT.

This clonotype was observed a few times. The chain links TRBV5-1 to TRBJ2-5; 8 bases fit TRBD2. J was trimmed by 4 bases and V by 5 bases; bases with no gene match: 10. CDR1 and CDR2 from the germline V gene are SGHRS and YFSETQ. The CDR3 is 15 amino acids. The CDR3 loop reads CASRQAGSGGETQYF. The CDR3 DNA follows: TGCGCCAGCAGGCAGGCCGGGAGCGGGGGAGAGACCCAGTACTTC. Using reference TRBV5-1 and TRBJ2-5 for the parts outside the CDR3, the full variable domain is KAGVTQTPRYLIKTRGQQVTLSCSPISGHRSVSWYQQTPGQGLQFLFEYFSETQRNKGNFPGRFSGRQFSNSRSEMNVSTLELGDSALYLCASRQAGSGGETQYFGPGTRLLVL.

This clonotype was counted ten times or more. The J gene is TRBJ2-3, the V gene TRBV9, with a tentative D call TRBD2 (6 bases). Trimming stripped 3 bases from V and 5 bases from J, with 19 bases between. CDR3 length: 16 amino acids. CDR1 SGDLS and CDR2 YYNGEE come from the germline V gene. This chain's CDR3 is CASSANGGAHVDTQYF. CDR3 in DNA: TGTGCCAGCAGCGCCAACGGAGGGGCCCATGTAGATACGCAGTATTTT.

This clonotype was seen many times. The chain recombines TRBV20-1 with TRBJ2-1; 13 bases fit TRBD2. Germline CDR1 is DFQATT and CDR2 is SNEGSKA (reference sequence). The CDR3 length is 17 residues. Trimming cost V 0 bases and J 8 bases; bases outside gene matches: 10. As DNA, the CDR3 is TGCAGTGCTAGAGATCTTGGACTAGCGGGAGACTGGGATGAGCAGTTCTTC. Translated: CSARDLGLAGDWDEQFF.

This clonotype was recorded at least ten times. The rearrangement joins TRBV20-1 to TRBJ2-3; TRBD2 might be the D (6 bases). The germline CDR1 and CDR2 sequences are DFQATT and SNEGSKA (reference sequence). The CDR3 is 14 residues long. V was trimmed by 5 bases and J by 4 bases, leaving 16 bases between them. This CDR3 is CSASLAGDADTQYF. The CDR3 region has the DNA TGCAGTGCTTCACTAGCTGGTGACGCAGATACGCAGTATTTT.

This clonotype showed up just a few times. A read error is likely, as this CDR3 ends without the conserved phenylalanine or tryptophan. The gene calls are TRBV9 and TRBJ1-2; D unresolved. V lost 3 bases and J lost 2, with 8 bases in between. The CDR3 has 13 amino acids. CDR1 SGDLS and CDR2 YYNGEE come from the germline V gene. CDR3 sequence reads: CASSETTNYGYTN. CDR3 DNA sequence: TGTGCCAGCAGCGAGACAACCAACTATGGCTACACCAAC.

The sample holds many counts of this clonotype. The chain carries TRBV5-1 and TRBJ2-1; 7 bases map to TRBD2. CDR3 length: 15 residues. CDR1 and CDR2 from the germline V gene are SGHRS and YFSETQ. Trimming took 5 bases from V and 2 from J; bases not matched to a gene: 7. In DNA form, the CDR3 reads TGCGCCAGCAGGCCGGGGGGAGGGGCCTACAATGAGCAGTTCTTC. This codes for CASRPGGGAYNEQFF.

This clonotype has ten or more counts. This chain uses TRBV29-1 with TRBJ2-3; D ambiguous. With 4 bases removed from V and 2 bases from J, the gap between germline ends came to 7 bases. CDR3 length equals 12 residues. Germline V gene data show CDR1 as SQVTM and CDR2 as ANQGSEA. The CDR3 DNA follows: TGCAGCGTTGTTCCCCCCACAGATACGCAGTATTTT. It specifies CSVVPPTDTQYF.

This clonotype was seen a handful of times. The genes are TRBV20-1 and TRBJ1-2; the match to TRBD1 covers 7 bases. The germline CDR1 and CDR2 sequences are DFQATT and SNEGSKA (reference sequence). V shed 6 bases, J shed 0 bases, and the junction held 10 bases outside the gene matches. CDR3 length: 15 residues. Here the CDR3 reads CSAPPTGISNYGYTF. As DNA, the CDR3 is TGCAGTGCCCCTCCGACAGGGATCTCTAACTATGGCTACACCTTC.

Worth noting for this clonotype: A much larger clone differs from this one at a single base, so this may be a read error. The CDR3 coding sequence is TGTGCCAGCACCCGCTCCTTTTCCTGGACCCTGCACGAAAAACTGTTTTTT. Protein product: CASTRSFSWTLHEKLFF. The chain carries TRBV12-3 or TRBV12-4 and TRBJ1-4; no clear D gene. The germline V and J ends were trimmed by 7 bases and 8 bases, with 26 bases remaining between them. The CDR3 contains 17 residues.

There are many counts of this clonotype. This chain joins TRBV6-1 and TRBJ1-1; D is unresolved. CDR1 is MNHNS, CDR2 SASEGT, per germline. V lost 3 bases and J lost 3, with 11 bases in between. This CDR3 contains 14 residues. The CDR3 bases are TGTGCCAGCAGTGAGGCGAGGAAGGACACTGAAGCTTTCTTT. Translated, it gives CASSEARKDTEAFF.

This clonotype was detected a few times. Here the CDR3 DNA reads TGTGCCAGCAGCTTGGGACAGTACCTCCTGAACACTGAAGCTTTCTTT. As protein: CASSLGQYLLNTEAFF. The rearrangement links TRBV5-8 to TRBJ1-1; TRBD1 is a possible D gene (5 bases). V was clipped by 0 bases and J by 0 bases, with 12 bases between them. Germline V lookup: CDR1 SGHTS, CDR2 YDEGEE. The CDR3 sequence is 16 residues long.

This CDR3 reads CASTWDGQYEQYF. The CDR3 DNA reads TGTGCCAGCACCTGGGACGGCCAATACGAGCAGTACTTC. This chain connects TRBV12-3 or TRBV12-4 to TRBJ2-7; D tentatively fits TRBD1 or TRBD2 (5 bases each). The length of the CDR3 is 13 residues. Between the trimmed V and J ends, which lost 7 bases and 4 bases, there was a span of 14 bases.

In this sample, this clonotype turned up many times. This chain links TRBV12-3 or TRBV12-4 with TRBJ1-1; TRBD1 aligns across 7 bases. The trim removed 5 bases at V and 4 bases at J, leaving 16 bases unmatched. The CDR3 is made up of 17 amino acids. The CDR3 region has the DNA TGTGCCAGCAGTACCCCCCGACAGGGCACCCGAGGCACTGAAGCTTTCTTT. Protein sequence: CASSTPRQGTRGTEAFF.